The present T cell receptor beta chain was sequenced within a study of human T cells and chemical hapten exposure. CDR3 length: 11 residues. Germline CDR1 and CDR2: MDHEN and SYDVKM. MiXCR, run by TCRdb on the RACE reads, gives a single entry per CDR3 protein. The table includes some 400,000 distinct CDR3 sequences, more than 4.5% detected once. Time point of the sample: patch test 1, 2 weeks after DPC sensitization. Treatment of the sample: therapeutic diphenylcyclopropenone sensitization with weekly scalp DPC. General study findings and limits: Expanded TCR sets contained significantly more large CDR3 similarity clusters than controls. There was no change with DPC sensitization in TCRs above 1 in 1000 frequency.

Details on this clonotype: The target antigen is unknown. One end of the junction fails to match germline, which may point to a read error.

The specimen was whole blood, collected in connection with sensitization to the hapten diphenylcyclopropenone (DPC). The clonotype originates from a woman aged 45-65 years with alopecia areata. Some clones in this sample may be carry-over from other donors' samples. V and J are TRBV28 and TRBJ1-3; D is unclear. CDR3 protein: CGVDSGNTIYF. The CDR3 DNA follows: TGCGGGGTGGACTCTGGAAACACCATATATTTT.